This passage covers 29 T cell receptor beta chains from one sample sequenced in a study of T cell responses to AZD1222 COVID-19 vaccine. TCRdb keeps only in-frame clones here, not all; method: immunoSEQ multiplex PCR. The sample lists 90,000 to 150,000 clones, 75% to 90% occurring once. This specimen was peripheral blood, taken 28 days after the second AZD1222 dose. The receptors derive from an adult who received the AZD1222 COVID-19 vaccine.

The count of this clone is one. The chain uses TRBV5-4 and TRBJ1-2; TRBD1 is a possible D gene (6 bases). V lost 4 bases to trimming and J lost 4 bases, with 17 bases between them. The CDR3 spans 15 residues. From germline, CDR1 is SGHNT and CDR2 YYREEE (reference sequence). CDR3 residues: CASSPGQAEVYGYTF. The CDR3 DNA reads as TGTGCCAGCAGCCCGGGACAAGCCGAGGTCTATGGCTACACCTTC.

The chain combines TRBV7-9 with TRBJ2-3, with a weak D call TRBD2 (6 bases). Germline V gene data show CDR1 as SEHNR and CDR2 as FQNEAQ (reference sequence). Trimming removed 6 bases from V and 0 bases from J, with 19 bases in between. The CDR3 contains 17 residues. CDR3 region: CASRHRGEATSTDTQYF. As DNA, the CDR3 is TGTGCCAGCAGACATAGAGGGGAGGCCACTAGCACAGATACGCAGTATTTT.

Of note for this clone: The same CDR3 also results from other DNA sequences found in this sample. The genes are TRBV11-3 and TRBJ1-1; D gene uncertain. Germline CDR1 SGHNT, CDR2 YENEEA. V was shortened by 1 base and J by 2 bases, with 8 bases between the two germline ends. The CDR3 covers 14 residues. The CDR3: CASSLGGRNTEAFF. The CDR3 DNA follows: TGTGCCAGCAGCTTAGGCGGGCGAAACACTGAAGCTTTCTTT.

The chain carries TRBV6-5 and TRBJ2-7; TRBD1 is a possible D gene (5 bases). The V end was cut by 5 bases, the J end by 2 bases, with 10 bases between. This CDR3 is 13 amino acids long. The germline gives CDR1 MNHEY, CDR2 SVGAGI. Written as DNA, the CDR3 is TGTGCCAGCAGTAGGGGCCGGGCCTACGAGCAGTACTTC. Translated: CASSRGRAYEQYF.

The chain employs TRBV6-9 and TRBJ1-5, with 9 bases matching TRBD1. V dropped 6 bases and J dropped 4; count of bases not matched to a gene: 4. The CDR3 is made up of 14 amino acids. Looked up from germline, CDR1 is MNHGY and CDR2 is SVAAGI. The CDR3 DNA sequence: TGTGCCAGCAGATTAGGACAGGGGAATCAGCCCCAGCATTTT. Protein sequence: CASRLGQGNQPQHF.

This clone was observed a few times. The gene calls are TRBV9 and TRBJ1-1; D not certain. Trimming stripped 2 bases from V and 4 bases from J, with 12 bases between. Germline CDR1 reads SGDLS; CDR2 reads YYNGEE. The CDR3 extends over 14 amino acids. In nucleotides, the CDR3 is TGTGCCAGCAGCGTCCTCGCGGTGGGCACTGAAGCTTTCTTT. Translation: CASSVLAVGTEAFF.

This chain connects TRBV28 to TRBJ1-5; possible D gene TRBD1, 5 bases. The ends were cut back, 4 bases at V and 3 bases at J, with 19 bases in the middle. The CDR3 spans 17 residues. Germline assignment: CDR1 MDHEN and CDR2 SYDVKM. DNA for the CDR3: TGTGCCAGCAGTTCCCCCTCGACTAACGGGGCCAATCAGCCCCAGCATTTT. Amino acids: CASSSPSTNGANQPQHF.

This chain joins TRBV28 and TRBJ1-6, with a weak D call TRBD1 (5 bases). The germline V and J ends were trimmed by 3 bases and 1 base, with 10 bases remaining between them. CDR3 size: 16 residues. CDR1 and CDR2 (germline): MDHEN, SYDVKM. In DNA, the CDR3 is TGTGCCAGCAGTTTCAGTAGGGGTTCCTATAATTCACCCCTCCACTTT. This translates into CASSFSRGSYNSPLHF.

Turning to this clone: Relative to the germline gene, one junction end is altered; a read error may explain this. This chain's CDR3 is CASSIIRTKTGELFF. CDR3 in DNA: TGTGCCAGTAGTATAATTAGGACGAAAACCGGGGAGCTGTTTTTT. The chain employs TRBV19 and TRBJ2-2; D remains unclear. There are 15 residues in the CDR3. Looked up from germline, CDR1 is LNHDA and CDR2 is SQIVND (reference sequence).

The CDR3 coding sequence is TGTGCCACTTATGGAGGGACTCAGCCCCAGCATTTT. The encoded protein is CATYGGTQPQHF. The chain recombines TRBV19 with TRBJ1-5; possible D gene TRBD1, 5 bases. V was pared by 10 bases and J by 6 bases, with 13 bases between. The CDR3 loop spans 12 amino acids. CDR1 is LNHDA, CDR2 SQIVND, per germline (reference sequence).

CDR3 protein: CASSQTSGGPYWNEQFF. For the CDR3, the DNA is TGTGCCAGCTCGCAGACTAGCGGGGGCCCGTATTGGAATGAGCAGTTCTTC. The V gene is TRBV18, the J gene TRBJ2-1, with 12 bases lining up with TRBD2. The CDR3 loop spans 17 amino acids. Losses at the gene ends were 6 bases for V and 7 bases for J; bases not matched to a gene: 13. In germline, CDR1 is KGHSH, CDR2 LQKENI.

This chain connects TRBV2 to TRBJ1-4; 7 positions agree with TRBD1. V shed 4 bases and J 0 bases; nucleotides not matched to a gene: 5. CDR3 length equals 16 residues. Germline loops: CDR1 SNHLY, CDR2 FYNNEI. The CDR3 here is CASSGGTAATNEKLFF. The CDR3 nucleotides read TGTGCCAGCAGTGGAGGGACAGCTGCAACTAATGAAAAACTGTTTTTT.

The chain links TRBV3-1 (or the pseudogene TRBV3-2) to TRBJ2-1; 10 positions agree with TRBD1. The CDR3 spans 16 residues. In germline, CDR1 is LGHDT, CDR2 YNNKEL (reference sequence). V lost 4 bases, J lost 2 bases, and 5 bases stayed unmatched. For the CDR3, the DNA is TGTGCCAGCAGCCCTGGGGACAGGGGTACCTACAATGAGCAGTTCTTC. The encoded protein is CASSPGDRGTYNEQFF.

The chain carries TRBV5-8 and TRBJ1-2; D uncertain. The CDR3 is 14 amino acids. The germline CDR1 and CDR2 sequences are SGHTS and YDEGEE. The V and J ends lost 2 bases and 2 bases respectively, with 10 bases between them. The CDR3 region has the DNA TGTGCCAGCAGCTTAATTGGACGGAACTATGGCTACACCTTC. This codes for CASSLIGRNYGYTF.

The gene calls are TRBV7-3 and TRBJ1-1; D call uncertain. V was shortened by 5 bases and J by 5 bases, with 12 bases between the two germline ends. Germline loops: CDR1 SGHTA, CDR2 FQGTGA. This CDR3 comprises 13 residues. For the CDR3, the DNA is TGTGCCAGCAGCGCTAGCCCGGGGACTGAAGCTTTCTTT. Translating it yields CASSASPGTEAFF. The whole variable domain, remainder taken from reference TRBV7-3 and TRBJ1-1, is GAGVSQTPSNKVTEKGKYVELRCDPISGHTALYWYRQSLGQGPEFLIYFQGTGAADDSGLPNDRFFAVRPEGSVSTLKIQRTERGDSAVYLCASSASPGTEAFFGQGTRLTVV.

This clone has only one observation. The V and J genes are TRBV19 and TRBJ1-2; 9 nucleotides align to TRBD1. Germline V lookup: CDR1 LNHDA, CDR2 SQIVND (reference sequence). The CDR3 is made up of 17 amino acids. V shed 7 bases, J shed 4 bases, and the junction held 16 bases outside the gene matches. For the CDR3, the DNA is TGTGCCAGTAATTCCCGGGACAGGGCCATCTTTAGCTATGGCTACACCTTC. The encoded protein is CASNSRDRAIFSYGYTF.

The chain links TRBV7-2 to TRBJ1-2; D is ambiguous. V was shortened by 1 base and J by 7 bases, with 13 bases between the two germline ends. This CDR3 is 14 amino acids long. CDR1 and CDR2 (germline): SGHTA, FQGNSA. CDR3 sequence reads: CASSLESQSGGYTF. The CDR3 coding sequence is TGTGCCAGCAGCTTAGAGTCCCAGTCGGGTGGCTACACCTTC.

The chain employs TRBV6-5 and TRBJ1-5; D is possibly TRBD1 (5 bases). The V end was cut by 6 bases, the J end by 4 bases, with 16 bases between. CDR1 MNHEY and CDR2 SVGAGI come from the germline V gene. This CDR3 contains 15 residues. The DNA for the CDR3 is TGTGCCAGCAGGCGGGACTCCGGGGCAAATCAGCCCCAGCATTTT. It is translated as CASRRDSGANQPQHF.

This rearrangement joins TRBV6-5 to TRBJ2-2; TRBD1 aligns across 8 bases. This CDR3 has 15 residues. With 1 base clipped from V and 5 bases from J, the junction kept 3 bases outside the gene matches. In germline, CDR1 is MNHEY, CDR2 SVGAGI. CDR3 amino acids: CASSYFNRGTGELFF. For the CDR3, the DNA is TGTGCCAGCAGTTACTTTAACAGGGGGACCGGGGAGCTGTTTTTT.

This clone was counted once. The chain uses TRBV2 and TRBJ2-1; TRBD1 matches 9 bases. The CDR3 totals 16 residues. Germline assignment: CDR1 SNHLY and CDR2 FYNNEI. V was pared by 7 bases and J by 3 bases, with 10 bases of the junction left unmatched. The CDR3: CASNPAGTGYYNEQFF. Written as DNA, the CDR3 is TGTGCCAGCAATCCCGCCGGGACAGGGTACTACAATGAGCAGTTCTTC.

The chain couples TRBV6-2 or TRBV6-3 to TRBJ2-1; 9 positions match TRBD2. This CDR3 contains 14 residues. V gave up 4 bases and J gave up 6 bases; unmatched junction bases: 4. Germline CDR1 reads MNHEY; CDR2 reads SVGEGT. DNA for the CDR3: TGTGCCAGCAGTTCACGGCGGGGGGGCAATGAGCAGTTCTTC. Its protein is CASSSRRGGNEQFF.

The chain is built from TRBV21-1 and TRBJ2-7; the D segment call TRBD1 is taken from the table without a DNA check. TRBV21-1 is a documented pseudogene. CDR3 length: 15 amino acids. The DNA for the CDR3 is TGTGCCAACAGGGGGGACAGACGACTTAACTACGAGCAGTACTTC. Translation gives CANRGDRRLNYEQYF.

The CDR3, as DNA: TGTGCCAGCAGTCCTCCGGGACTAGCATCCAATGAGCAGTTCTTC. Amino acids: CASSPPGLASNEQFF. The V call is TRBV28, the J call TRBJ2-1; TRBD2 aligns across 9 bases. Losses at the gene ends were 5 bases for V and 6 bases for J; bases not matched to a gene: 8. The CDR3 runs to 15 residues. Germline V gene sequence: CDR1 MDHEN, CDR2 SYDVKM.

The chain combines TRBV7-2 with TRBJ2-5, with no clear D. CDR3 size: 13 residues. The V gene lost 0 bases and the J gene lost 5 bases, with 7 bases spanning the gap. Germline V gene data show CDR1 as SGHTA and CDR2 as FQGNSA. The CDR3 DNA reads TGTGCCAGCAGCTTAGCGTCCTGGGAGACCCAGTACTTC. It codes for CASSLASWETQYF.

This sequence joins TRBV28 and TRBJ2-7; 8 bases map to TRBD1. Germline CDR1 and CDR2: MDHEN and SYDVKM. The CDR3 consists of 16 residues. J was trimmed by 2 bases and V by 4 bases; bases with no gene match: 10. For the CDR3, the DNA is TGTGCCAGCAGTTCACTACCCGGGACAGGAACCTACGAGCAGTACTTC. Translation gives CASSSLPGTGTYEQYF.

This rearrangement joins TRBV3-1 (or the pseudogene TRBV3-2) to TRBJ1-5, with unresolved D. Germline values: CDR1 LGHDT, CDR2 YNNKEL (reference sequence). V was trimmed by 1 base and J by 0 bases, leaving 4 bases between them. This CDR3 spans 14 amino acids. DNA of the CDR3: TGTGCCAGCAGCCAAGGGTATAGCAATCAGCCCCAGCATTTT. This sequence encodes CASSQGYSNQPQHF.

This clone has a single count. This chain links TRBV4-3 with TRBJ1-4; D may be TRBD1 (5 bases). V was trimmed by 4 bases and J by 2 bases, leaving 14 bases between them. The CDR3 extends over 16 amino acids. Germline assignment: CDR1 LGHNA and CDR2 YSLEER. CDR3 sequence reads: CASSRGTLGTNEKLFF. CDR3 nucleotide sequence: TGCGCCAGCAGCCGCGGGACCCTGGGGACTAATGAAAAACTGTTTTTT.

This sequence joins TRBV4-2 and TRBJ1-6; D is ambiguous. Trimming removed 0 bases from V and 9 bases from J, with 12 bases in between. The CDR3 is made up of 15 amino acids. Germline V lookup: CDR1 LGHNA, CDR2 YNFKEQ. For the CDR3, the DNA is TGTGCCAGCAGCCAAGATTCCGCAGTTGGTTCACCCCTCCACTTT. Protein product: CASSQDSAVGSPLHF.

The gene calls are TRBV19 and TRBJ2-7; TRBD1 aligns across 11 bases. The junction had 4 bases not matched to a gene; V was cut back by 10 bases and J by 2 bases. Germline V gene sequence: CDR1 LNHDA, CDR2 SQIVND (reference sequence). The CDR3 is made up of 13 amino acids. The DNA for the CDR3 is TGTGCCACCAAGGGACAGGGGGCCTACGAGCAGTACTTC. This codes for CATKGQGAYEQYF.